These T cell receptor beta chains were read from a single sample in a study of neurological immune-mediated disorders. TCRdb re-called the 5' RACE reads with MiXCR, one entry per CDR3 protein. The sample holds about 50,000 distinct CDR3 sequences, about a tenth seen once. What was sequenced was PBMCs. These receptors came from a man between 65 and 80 years old with HTLV-1-associated myelopathy (HAM/TSP). The CDR3 runs from the conserved cysteine through the conserved F or W. The order of the fields is J gene, clone size, V gene, D gene, CDR3 DNA, CDR3 protein. D genes are given only for firm matches. Not all rows give a size; the values are once, few, many and, for expanded clones, a class.

TRBJ1-1	many	TRBV5-6	NA	TGTGCCAGCAGCCTCCGGGACCGATTGAACACTGAAGCTTTCTTT	CASSLRDRLNTEAFF
TRBJ2-5	many	TRBV29-1	TRBD2	TGCAGCGTTGAAGTAGCGGGAGGGGAGACCCAGTACTTC	CSVEVAGGETQYF
TRBJ2-3	NA	TRBV7-2	TRBD1	TGTGCCAGCGGCGGACAGGGGTGGGCAGATACGCAGTATTTT	CASGGQGWADTQYF
TRBJ2-6	few	TRBV20-1	NA	TGCAGTGCTAGACCGCCAACCAACTCTGGGGCCAACGTCCTGACTTTC	CSARPPTNSGANVLTF
TRBJ1-1	many	TRBV12-3/TRBV12-4	NA	TGTGCCAGCAGTGTCACAGTGAACACTGAAGCTTTCTTT	CASSVTVNTEAFF
TRBJ1-2	many	TRBV15	TRBD1	TGTGCCACCAGCAGGTTACAGGGGATCTGGAATTATGGCTACACCTTC	CATSRLQGIWNYGYTF
TRBJ2-6	many	TRBV5-6	NA	TGTGCCAGCAGTCCTACCGGGGCCAACGTCCTGACTTTC	CASSPTGANVLTF
TRBJ1-6	NA	TRBV7-9	TRBD1	TGTGCCAGCAGCGAACCCGGGACAGGGGGCTCACCCCTCCACTTT	CASSEPGTGGSPLHF
TRBJ1-5	few	TRBV7-2	NA	TGTGCCAGCAGGGCAATAGGCAGAGGAGGTAATCAGCCCCAGCATTTT	CASRAIGRGGNQPQHF
TRBJ2-3	NA	TRBV7-2	TRBD2	TGTGCCAGCAGCCCGCGGGCTAGCGGGGGCACAGATACGCAGTATTTT	CASSPRASGGTDTQYF
TRBJ2-7	many	TRBV13	TRBD1	TGTGCCAGCAGCTTAGGACAGGGGGCCTTGGAGCAGTACTTC	CASSLGQGALEQYF
TRBJ2-2	few	TRBV28	TRBD2	TGTGCCAGCAGTCCTGGGACTACAGGGGAGCTGTTTTTT	CASSPGTTGELFF
TRBJ2-3	many	TRBV5-1	NA	TGCGCCAGCAGCTCGCTACCAAGAACAGATACGCAGTATTTT	CASSSLPRTDTQYF
TRBJ2-7	many	TRBV28	TRBD2	TGTGCCAGCAGGACCGGGACTAGTACACGCGAGCAGTACTTC	CASRTGTSTREQYF
TRBJ2-1	medium-sized	TRBV29-1	TRBD2	TGCGGAACCGGGACTAGCGCTACGGAGCAGTTCTTC	CGTGTSATEQFF
TRBJ1-6	medium-sized	TRBV4-1	TRBD1	TGCGCCAGCAGCCATCCCATGAAACGACAGGGGGCAGATAATTCACCCCTCCACTTT	CASSHPMKRQGADNSPLHF
TRBJ2-3	many	TRBV20-1	TRBD1	TGCAGTGTACAGGGGAGCACAGATACGCAGTATTTT	CSVQGSTDTQYF
TRBJ2-7	many	TRBV5-1	TRBD1	TGCGCCAGCAGCTTGTCCACAGGGGAAGGTTACGAGCAGTACTTC	CASSLSTGEGYEQYF
TRBJ2-2	many	TRBV5-1	NA	TGCGCCAGCAGCTGGTCGGAACACAACACCGGGGAGCTGTTTTTT	CASSWSEHNTGELFF
TRBJ2-1	many	TRBV27	TRBD2	TGTGCCAGCAGTTTAGGACTAGCAGGGAATGAGCAGTTCTTC	CASSLGLAGNEQFF
TRBJ2-3	many	TRBV27	NA	TGTGCCAGCAGTCGCATCGGCGATACGCAGTATTTT	CASSRIGDTQYF
TRBJ1-1	many	TRBV2	NA	TGTGCCAGCACCCGCTCGGGGAGGGACGAAGCTTTCTTT	CASTRSGRDEAFF
TRBJ2-5	many	TRBV7-9	NA	TGTGCCAGCAGCTTCTCTGGGGGGGAGACCCAGTACTTC	CASSFSGGETQYF
TRBJ2-7	NA	TRBV7-7	NA	TGTCCAAGCAGCCCGGGACCTGGCGAGCAGTACTTC	CPSSPGPGEQYF
TRBJ2-5	many	TRBV15	NA	TGTGCCACCAGCAGAGAAGTTAGCGGTCAAGAGACCCAGTACTTC	CATSREVSGQETQYF
TRBJ2-7	many	TRBV5-1	NA	TGCGCCAGCAGCTTGGCCGGCGAGCAGTACTTC	CASSLAGEQYF
TRBJ2-7	NA	TRBV29-1	TRBD2	TGCAGCGCCGGCGGGGGTTGGTACGAGCAGTACTTC	CSAGGGWYEQYF
TRBJ2-3	many	TRBV15	TRBD2	TGTGCCACCAGCACCACCGTGACGGGGGGTAGCACAGATACGCAGTATTTT	CATSTTVTGGSTDTQYF
TRBJ2-5	many	TRBV25-1	NA	TGTGCCAGCAGTCTCCCAGGGGGGTACGGAGAGACCCAGTACTTC	CASSLPGGYGETQYF
TRBJ2-7	many	TRBV27	TRBD2	TGTGCCAGCACCTCGACTAGCGCCCAGACGGGGGCTGCCGAGCAGTACTTC	CASTSTSAQTGAAEQYF
TRBJ2-1	many	TRBV7-9	NA	TGTGCCAGCAGCTTTCGTTCCGATGAGCAGTTCTTC	CASSFRSDEQFF
TRBJ2-1	many	TRBV5-1	NA	TGCGCCAGCAGCTCAGACACTATCTCCTACAATGAGCAGTTCTTC	CASSSDTISYNEQFF
TRBJ2-5	NA	TRBV20-1	NA	TGCAGTGCGCAGAAGGGTCCAGAGACCCAGTACTTC	CSAQKGPETQYF
TRBJ1-1	many	TRBV20-1	NA	TGCAGTGCTTACGGACGGCTGAACACTGAAGCTTTCTTT	CSAYGRLNTEAFF
TRBJ1-4	many	TRBV7-2	NA	TGTGCCAGCAGCTTAGGGGGATCTAGAGAAAAACTGTTTTTT	CASSLGGSREKLFF
TRBJ1-1	many	TRBV20-1	NA	TGCAGTGCTAGAGATATGGCAGGGCCTAAGAACACTGAAGCTTTCTTT	CSARDMAGPKNTEAFF
TRBJ2-7	many	TRBV7-2	TRBD2	TGTGCCAGCAGCACAACTAGCGGGAGGATCAACGAGCAGTACTTC	CASSTTSGRINEQYF
TRBJ1-1	few	TRBV4-3	NA	TGCGCCAGCAGCCAAGAGCAAGGGGCCGAAGCTTTCTTT	CASSQEQGAEAFF
TRBJ2-7	many	TRBV20-1	TRBD2	TGCAGTGCCTTAGGACTAGCGGGAGACCCCAACGAGCAGTACTTC	CSALGLAGDPNEQYF
TRBJ2-2	many	TRBV18	NA	TGTGCCAGCTCACCACGGGAATCGAACACCGGGGAGCTGTTTTTT	CASSPRESNTGELFF
TRBJ1-1	many	TRBV7-3	TRBD1	TGTGCCAGCAGCTTAAACGGGACAGAGACATGGGAGGACACTGAAGCTTTCTTT	CASSLNGTETWEDTEAFF
TRBJ2-1	many	TRBV3-1	TRBD2	TGTGCCAGCAGCCAAGGACTAGCGGGAGGACTCCTCTCCTACAATGAGCAGTTCTTC	CASSQGLAGGLLSYNEQFF
TRBJ2-2	many	TRBV20-1	NA	TGCAGTGCCTACAAAGCCACCGGGGAGCTGTTTTTT	CSAYKATGELFF
TRBJ2-5	many	TRBV5-5	NA	TGTGCCAGCAGCTTGGTCCCCGCTGAGACCCAGTACTTC	CASSLVPAETQYF
TRBJ2-3	many	TRBV10-3	NA	TGTGCCATCATGGATGGGGGCCCCACAGATACGCAGTATTTT	CAIMDGGPTDTQYF
TRBJ2-7	few	TRBV7-6	TRBD2	TGTGCCAGCAGCTCATTCCCGGGGGGCTACGAGCAGTACTTC	CASSSFPGGYEQYF
TRBJ2-1	many	TRBV5-1	NA	TGCGCCAGCAGCTTGGATGGGCCGAATGAGCAGTTCTTC	CASSLDGPNEQFF